Listed below are T cell receptor beta chains from one sample, sequenced in a study of blood T cells in healthy people across ages. TCRdb redid the calling of the 5' RACE reads with MiXCR, one entry per CDR3 protein. The sample yields about 780,000 distinct CDR3 sequences, about 42% seen once. Sequences were obtained from blood. All receptors come from a man older than 75 in good health. The CDR3 runs from the conserved cysteine through the conserved F or W. D genes are given only for firm matches. The size of a clone is reported for some rows only, either as once, few or many, or as a class for expanded clones.

cdr3_length | j_call | clone_size | v_call | d_call | cdr3_aa | cdr3_nt
15 | TRBJ2-3 | NA | TRBV6-2/TRBV6-3 | TRBD1 | CASTKGTAYTDTQYF | TGTGCCAGCACCAAAGGGACAGCTTACACAGATACGCAGTATTTT
13 | TRBJ1-2 | NA | TRBV28 | NA | CASTTGGRGGYTF | TGTGCCAGCACTACGGGGGGGAGAGGCGGCTACACCTTC
15 | TRBJ1-2 | NA | TRBV12-3/TRBV12-4 | TRBD1 | CASSVRQGANYGYTF | TGTGCCAGCAGTGTGAGACAGGGGGCTAACTATGGCTACACCTTC
15 | TRBJ1-6 | NA | TRBV12-3/TRBV12-4 | NA | CASSQDSSYNSPLHF | TGTGCCAGCAGCCAGGACAGCTCCTATAATTCACCCCTCCACTTT
14 | TRBJ2-1 | few | TRBV12-3/TRBV12-4 | NA | CASSRPNQGAEQFF | TGTGCCAGCAGTCGGCCGAATCAAGGCGCTGAGCAGTTCTTC
16 | TRBJ2-2 | NA | TRBV7-2 | TRBD2 | CASSRTSGTNTGELFF | TGTGCCAGCAGCCGGACTAGCGGTACTAACACCGGGGAGCTGTTTTTT
13 | TRBJ2-4 | few | TRBV12-3/TRBV12-4 | NA | CASSLHIHDIQYF | TGTGCCAGCAGTTTACACATACATGACATTCAGTACTTC
16 | TRBJ2-3 | NA | TRBV20-1 | NA | CSARDFDPKEPDTQYF | TGCAGTGCTAGAGACTTCGACCCGAAGGAGCCAGATACGCAGTATTTT
12 | TRBJ2-7 | NA | TRBV3-1 | NA | CASSIGQDEQYF | TGTGCCAGCAGCATTGGGCAGGATGAGCAGTACTTC
14 | TRBJ2-7 | many | TRBV7-8 | NA | CASSSRWERDEQYF | TGTGCCAGCAGCTCCCGATGGGAGCGGGACGAGCAGTACTTC
14 | TRBJ2-3 | NA | TRBV15 | NA | CATSRGWGLDTQYF | TGTGCCACCAGCAGGGGGTGGGGGCTGGATACGCAGTATTTT
11 | TRBJ2-7 | few | TRBV29-1 | NA | CSVEDIYEQYF | TGCAGCGTTGAAGATATCTACGAGCAGTACTTC
15 | TRBJ2-7 | few | TRBV5-1 | TRBD1 | CASSLEGQGLYEQYF | TGCGCCAGCAGCCTCGAGGGACAGGGACTGTACGAGCAGTACTTC
15 | TRBJ2-7 | NA | TRBV10-3 | NA | CAISESQGRGHEQYF | TGTGCCATCAGCGAGTCACAGGGCAGGGGACACGAGCAGTACTTC
15 | TRBJ2-3 | NA | TRBV11-3 | TRBD2 | CASSSSVRETDMQYF | TGTGCCAGCAGCTCATCTGTGCGGGAGACAGATATGCAGTATTTT
16 | TRBJ2-1 | NA | TRBV15 | NA | CATSRDPEGGRNEQFF | TGTGCCACCAGCAGAGACCCCGAGGGGGGGAGAAATGAGCAGTTCTTC
15 | TRBJ2-3 | NA | TRBV7-9 | NA | CASSETSGLTDTQYF | TGTGCCAGCAGCGAAACTAGTGGGCTCACAGATACGCAGTATTTT
19 | TRBJ2-7 | NA | TRBV4-3 | NA | CASSHRPRGIESSYNEQYF | TGCGCCAGCAGCCATCGTCCTCGGGGGATCGAGAGCTCCTACAATGAGCAGTACTTC
14 | TRBJ1-1 | once | TRBV5-1 | NA | CASSFKFLNTEAFF | TGCGCCAGCAGCTTTAAATTCCTCAACACTGAAGCTTTCTTT
15 | TRBJ2-3 | NA | TRBV10-3 | NA | CAISESTGFTDTQYF | TGTGCCATCAGTGAGTCAACGGGCTTCACAGATACGCAGTATTTT
19 | TRBJ1-2 | NA | TRBV18 | NA | CASSPTGSTGGFGNYGYTF | TGTGCCAGCTCACCAACTGGGAGTACAGGCGGCTTCGGCAACTATGGCTACACCTTC
14 | TRBJ2-1 | NA | TRBV3-1 | NA | CASSTLSSYNEQFF | TGTGCCAGCAGCACCCTGAGCTCCTACAATGAGCAGTTCTTC
17 | TRBJ2-1 | few | TRBV27 | NA | CASSLSSGPSPYNEQFF | TGTGCCAGCAGTTTATCATCGGGACCCTCGCCCTACAATGAGCAGTTCTTC
17 | TRBJ2-1 | NA | TRBV5-1 | TRBD2 | CASSFPSGRSTYNEQFF | TGCGCCAGCAGCTTCCCGAGCGGGAGGAGTACCTACAATGAGCAGTTCTTC
13 | TRBJ2-5 | NA | TRBV4-1 | NA | CASSQIARETQYF | TGCGCCAGCAGCCAAATTGCACGAGAGACCCAGTACTTC
18 | TRBJ2-3 | few | TRBV4-3 | TRBD2 | CASSLNPTGGVSTDTQYF | TGCGCCAGCAGCCTGAACCCAACTGGGGGGGTCTCCACAGATACGCAGTATTTT
14 | TRBJ2-1 | few | TRBV5-6 | NA | CASSVGLYYNEQFF | TGTGCCAGCAGCGTAGGACTATACTACAATGAGCAGTTCTTC
14 | TRBJ1-4 | NA | TRBV20-1 | NA | CSARGSGVNEKLFF | TGCAGTGCTAGAGGTTCAGGAGTTAATGAAAAACTGTTTTTT
14 | TRBJ2-3 | NA | TRBV5-1 | NA | CASSLDGESDTQYF | TGCGCCAGTTCTTTGGACGGGGAATCGGATACGCAGTATTTT
16 | TRBJ2-1 | NA | TRBV4-2 | TRBD1 | CASSPAGTGNYNEQFF | TGTGCCAGCAGCCCCGCGGGGACAGGCAATTACAATGAGCAGTTCTTC
15 | TRBJ2-3 | NA | TRBV20-1 | NA | CSASRAAGAADTQYF | TGCAGTGCTAGCCGGGCCGCAGGGGCCGCAGATACGCAGTATTTT
13 | TRBJ1-2 | once | TRBV9 | NA | CASSYSSNYGYTF | TGTGCCAGCAGCTATAGTAGTAACTATGGCTACACCTTC
13 | TRBJ1-3 | NA | TRBV7-8 | NA | CANSSNSGNTIYF | TGTGCCAACAGTTCTAACTCGGGAAACACCATATATTTT
12 | TRBJ2-5 | NA | TRBV30 | TRBD1 | CALEGDRDQQYF | TGTGCCCTCGAAGGGGACAGAGATCAGCAGTACTTC
15 | TRBJ2-3 | many | TRBV5-1 | TRBD2 | CASSFGLAGTDTQYF | TGCGCCAGCAGCTTCGGACTAGCGGGAACAGATACGCAGTATTTT
15 | TRBJ2-1 | many | TRBV7-3 | TRBD1 | CASSSMDRGYGEQFF | TGTGCCAGCAGCTCCATGGACAGGGGTTATGGTGAGCAGTTCTTC
12 | TRBJ2-7 | NA | TRBV7-9 | NA | CTSSSPRGEQYF | TGTACCAGCAGCTCCCCCCGTGGGGAGCAGTACTTC
11 | TRBJ1-1 | NA | TRBV20-1 | NA | CSASPNTEAFF | TGCAGTGCCTCGCCGAACACTGAAGCTTTCTTT
15 | TRBJ2-7 | NA | TRBV5-1 | TRBD2 | CASSQLAGSSYEQYF | TGCGCCAGCAGCCAATTAGCGGGGTCCTCCTACGAGCAGTACTTC
14 | TRBJ2-3 | NA | TRBV29-1 | NA | CSAEQAGPTDTQYF | TGCAGCGCAGAACAGGCGGGGCCGACAGATACGCAGTATTTT
18 | TRBJ1-2 | NA | TRBV4-1 | NA | CASSQDGGVGEPNYGYTF | TGCGCCAGCAGCCAAGACGGAGGAGTGGGGGAACCTAACTATGGCTACACCTTC
14 | TRBJ2-1 | NA | TRBV29-1 | TRBD2 | CSVDGTSNDNEQFF | TGCAGCGTTGATGGGACTAGCAATGACAATGAGCAGTTCTTC
16 | TRBJ1-1 | few | TRBV7-9 | NA | CASSSPSAGSYHEAFF | TGTGCCAGCAGCTCCCCGTCGGCAGGGAGTTATCATGAAGCTTTCTTT
14 | TRBJ1-5 | NA | TRBV21-1 | NA | CASSHKYLDQPQHF | TGTGCCAGCAGCCACAAATACCTGGATCAGCCCCAGCATTTT
15 | TRBJ1-6 | NA | TRBV7-8 | NA | CASSLSATNNSPLHF | TGTGCCAGCAGCTTGTCGGCTACAAATAATTCACCCCTCCACTTT
13 | TRBJ1-4 | NA | TRBV9 | NA | CASSRGGYEKLFF | TGTGCCAGCAGCAGAGGGGGTTATGAAAAACTGTTTTTT
14 | TRBJ2-5 | NA | TRBV18 | NA | CASSGGAALETQYF | TGTGCCAGCTCAGGGGGAGCGGCTTTGGAGACCCAGTACTTC
14 | TRBJ1-4 | NA | TRBV6-5 | NA | CASSGSATNEKLFF | TGTGCCAGCAGCGGGAGTGCAACTAATGAAAAACTGTTTTTT
14 | TRBJ2-7 | many | TRBV20-1 | NA | CSAPPLYKSYEQYF | TGCAGTGCTCCCCCCCTTTACAAGTCCTACGAGCAGTACTTC